Below, 23 T cell receptor beta chains from the same sample are listed, as sequenced in a study of T cells after yellow fever vaccination. Each CDR3 protein is one row after TCRdb ran MiXCR on the 5' RACE reads. This sample carries about 320,000 distinct CDR3 sequences, approximately 11% of them seen once, and the ten largest clones take 3.3%. Sequencing was performed on CD4+ T cells sorted from PBMCs, taken 45 days after the yellow fever booster vaccination. The receptors here all came from a man between 18 and 35 years old who received the YFV17D yellow fever vaccine.

CDR3 residues: CASRDSQVKETQYF. CDR3 bases: TGCGCCAGCAGGGACTCCCAAGTAAAAGAGACCCAGTACTTC. The V gene is TRBV5-1, the J gene TRBJ2-5; possible D gene TRBD2, 5 bases. This CDR3 spans 14 amino acids. Germline values: CDR1 SGHRS, CDR2 YFSETQ. The V gene lost 5 bases and the J gene lost 3 bases, with 14 bases spanning the gap.

This clonotype has ten or more counts. The gene calls are TRBV25-1 and TRBJ2-7; D unresolved. CDR1 MGHDK and CDR2 SYGVNS come from the germline V gene. V lost 5 bases to trimming and J lost 0 bases, with 8 bases between them. The CDR3 totals 13 residues. The CDR3 spells CASSSPSSYEQYV. CDR3 in DNA: TGTGCCAGCAGTTCCCCGAGCTCCTACGAGCAGTACGTC.

The sample holds a few counts of this clonotype. The rearrangement uses TRBV10-3 and TRBJ1-2; TRBD1 might be the D (6 bases). The CDR3 runs 18 residues. The V end was cut by 0 bases, the J end by 6 bases, with 23 bases between. Per germline, CDR1 ENHRY and CDR2 SYGVKD. CDR3: CAISESISATGKAHGYTF. In nucleotides, the CDR3 is TGTGCCATCAGTGAGTCGATCTCGGCGACAGGCAAGGCCCATGGCTACACCTTC.

The sample holds a few counts of this clonotype. The rearrangement uses TRBV11-2 and TRBJ2-5; D not certain. CDR1 is SGHAT, CDR2 FQNNGV, per germline. V lost 7 bases and J 1 base, leaving 13 bases between the germline ends. The CDR3 spans 14 residues. Here the CDR3 reads CASTMLAGQETQYF. The CDR3 DNA reads TGTGCCAGCACTATGCTGGCAGGCCAAGAGACCCAGTACTTC. Filled out from reference TRBV11-2 and TRBJ2-5, the complete variable domain reads EAGVAQSPRYKIIEKRQSVAFWCNPISGHATLYWYQQILGQGPKLLIQFQNNGVVDDSQLPKDRFSAERLKGVDSTLKIQPAKLEDSAVYLCASTMLAGQETQYFGPGTRLLVL.

This clonotype has at least ten counts. V gene TRBV2 combines with J gene TRBJ2-1; D is perhaps TRBD1 (5 bases). V lost 8 bases and J lost 5, with 10 bases in between. The CDR3 is made up of 12 amino acids. The V gene's germline CDR1 is SNHLY and CDR2 FYNNEI. The CDR3 coding sequence is TGTGCCAGCGAGGCACAGGACAATGAGCAGTTCTTC. Translating it yields CASEAQDNEQFF.

V is TRBV7-2 and J is TRBJ1-4; a possible D gene is TRBD1 (6 bases). With 2 bases removed from V and 7 bases from J, the gap between germline ends came to 14 bases. This CDR3 contains 15 residues. Germline lookup yields CDR1 SGHTA and CDR2 FQGNSA. Here the CDR3 DNA reads TGTGCCAGCAGCTTAACCCAGGGGCGGTCTGAAAAACTGTTTTTT. Translating gives CASSLTQGRSEKLFF.

In this sample, this clonotype turned up a few times. This rearrangement joins TRBV4-3 to TRBJ2-3; tentatively, D is TRBD2 (5 bases). V was pared by 4 bases and J by 5 bases, with 16 bases between. CDR1 and CDR2 (germline): LGHNA, YSLEER. The CDR3 is 15 amino acids. In nucleotides, the CDR3 is TGCGCCAGCAGCCCCGATAGGGTAAGCGGAGATACGCAGTATTTT. It encodes CASSPDRVSGDTQYF.

This chain links TRBV7-3 with TRBJ2-1, with 9 nucleotides matching TRBD2. J was trimmed by 2 bases and V by 2 bases; bases with no gene match: 1. There are 15 residues in the CDR3. Per germline, CDR1 SGHTA and CDR2 FQGTGA. The CDR3 nucleotides read TGTGCCAGCAGCTTACTAGCGGGGACCTACAATGAGCAGTTCTTC. Translated: CASSLLAGTYNEQFF.

This clonotype was found a few times. The chain uses TRBV20-1 and TRBJ2-3, with D possibly called TRBD1 or TRBD2 (5 bases each). This CDR3 contains 12 residues. CDR1 and CDR2 from the germline V gene are DFQATT and SNEGSKA (reference sequence). With 5 bases removed from V and 5 bases from J, the gap between germline ends came to 11 bases. In DNA form, the CDR3 reads TGCAGTGCTCCAGGGAGAGGAGATACGCAGTATTTT. It is translated as CSAPGRGDTQYF.

The rearrangement uses TRBV6-5 and TRBJ1-2; TRBD1 is a possible D gene (5 bases). Per the germline V gene, CDR1 is MNHEY and CDR2 is SVGAGI. This CDR3 has 14 residues. V lost 7 bases to trimming and J lost 5 bases, with 17 bases between them. CDR3 region: CASNNHGEGYGYTF. The CDR3 nucleotides read TGTGCCAGCAACAACCACGGGGAGGGGTATGGCTACACCTTC.

The V and J genes are TRBV6-5 and TRBJ2-5; D is possibly TRBD2 (6 bases). The V gene's germline CDR1 is MNHEY and CDR2 SVGAGI. This CDR3 comprises 15 residues. V was clipped by 6 bases and J by 5 bases, with 19 bases between them. Written as DNA, the CDR3 is TGTGCCAGCAGCTCTACCTGGACGGGAGAGGAGACCCAGTACTTC. Amino acids: CASSSTWTGEETQYF.

The table lists this clonotype with a few counts. This sequence joins TRBV12-3 or TRBV12-4 and TRBJ2-5; D assignment may be TRBD1 or TRBD2 (5 bases each). V gave up 7 bases and J gave up 4 bases, with 13 bases separating them. This CDR3 region has 13 residues. CDR3 amino acids: CASNPLGGETQYF. The CDR3 region has the DNA TGTGCCAGCAATCCTCTTGGGGGAGAGACCCAGTACTTC.

This clonotype was counted a few times. The J gene is TRBJ2-3, the V gene TRBV6-4; 15 nucleotides agree with TRBD2. The CDR3 runs to 16 residues. J lost 3 bases, V lost 5 bases, and 3 bases had no gene match. Germline CDR1 MRHNA, CDR2 SNTAGT. The CDR3 sequence is CASSRTSGGVTDTQYF. CDR3 sequence (DNA): TGTGCCAGCAGTCGGACTAGCGGGGGGGTGACAGATACGCAGTATTTT.

This clonotype was seen at least ten times. This rearrangement joins TRBV6-2 or TRBV6-3 to TRBJ2-4; D uncertain. The CDR3 loop spans 15 amino acids. Germline V gives CDR1 MNHEY, CDR2 SVGEGT. Trimming removed 6 bases from V and 0 bases from J, with 12 bases in between. The CDR3 bases are TGTGCCAGCAGCTCCCTGACAAGAGCCAAAAACATTCAGTACTTC. It codes for CASSSLTRAKNIQYF.

This clonotype was found a few times. The genes are TRBV7-9 and TRBJ2-7; 7 positions match TRBD1. The CDR3 contains 15 residues. Per the germline V gene, CDR1 is SEHNR and CDR2 is FQNEAQ (reference sequence). The V segment lost 8 bases and the J segment 5 bases; nucleotides outside the gene matches: 15. As DNA, the CDR3 is TGTGCCAGCGGCGCGGCGTGGGGACAGAGCAACGAGCAGTACGTC. This translates into CASGAAWGQSNEQYV.

The chain links TRBV4-1 to TRBJ1-1, with unresolved D. Trimming left V 9 bases short and J 0 bases short, with 17 bases between. The CDR3 is made up of 15 amino acids. Germline V gene lookup returns CDR1 MGHRA and CDR2 YSYEKL. The DNA of the CDR3 is TGCGCCAGTTCCGGAAGAAGTCGAATGAACACTGAAGCTTTCTTT. Protein sequence: CASSGRSRMNTEAFF.

The count of this clonotype is one. The chain recombines TRBV16 with TRBJ1-1; no definite D call. The CDR3 is 15 amino acids. Germline CDR1 reads KGHSY; CDR2 reads FQNENV. Trimming removed 2 bases at V and 1 base at J, with 11 bases between. CDR3 DNA: TGTGCCAGCAGCCAAAGAGGGCGGGAGAACACTGAAGCTTTCTTT. Translating it yields CASSQRGRENTEAFF. The whole variable domain, remainder taken from reference TRBV16 and TRBJ1-1, is GEEVAQTPKHLVRGEGQKAKLYCAPIKGHSYVFWYQQVLKNEFKFLISFQNENVFDETGMPKERFSAKCLPNSPCSLEIQATKLEDSAVYFCASSQRGRENTEAFFGQGTRLTVV.

This clonotype was counted a few times. This chain uses TRBV7-2 with TRBJ2-5, with TRBD1 identical over 10 bases. J was trimmed by 5 bases and V by 2 bases; bases with no gene match: 5. CDR3 length: 15 residues. The germline V gene has CDR1 SGHTA and CDR2 FQGNSA. CDR3 DNA sequence: TGTGCCAGCAGCTTATATGGGACAGGGGCCGAGACCCAGTACTTC. This sequence encodes CASSLYGTGAETQYF.

Details on this clonotype: One junction end does not reproduce the germline sequence, and a read error may be involved. The gene calls are TRBV4-2 and TRBJ2-3; 7 positions match TRBD2. Looked up from germline, CDR1 is LGHNA and CDR2 is YNFKEQ. This CDR3 spans 16 amino acids. CDR3 sequence reads: CASGQVLLASTDTQYF. CDR3 bases: TGTGCCAGCGGCCAAGTTTTACTAGCGAGTACAGATACGCAGTATTTT.

This clonotype has a handful of counts. V gene TRBV12-3 or TRBV12-4 combines with J gene TRBJ1-1, with D possibly TRBD1 on 6 matching bases. Trimming took off 4 bases at V and 5 bases at J, with 14 bases between the two ends. The CDR3 contains 14 residues. The CDR3 region has the DNA TGTGCCAGCAGTTCACACAGGGTTCGGACTGAAGCTTTCTTT. Translating gives CASSSHRVRTEAFF.

This clonotype was counted ten times or more. The rearrangement uses TRBV20-1 and TRBJ2-7; D unresolved. The CDR3 contains 11 residues. Germline CDR1 and CDR2: DFQATT and SNEGSKA (reference sequence). V lost 3 bases to trimming and J lost 4 bases, with 7 bases between them. The CDR3, as DNA: TGCAGTGCTAGCAGTCGATACGAGCAGTACGTC. It specifies CSASSRYEQYV.

The CDR3 coding sequence is TGTGCCAGCTCACCTGCGACTAGCGGGGTTAGCACAGATACGCAGTATTTT. Protein sequence: CASSPATSGVSTDTQYF. The chain employs TRBV18 and TRBJ2-3; 11 bases are shared with TRBD2. This CDR3 comprises 17 residues. Germline CDR1 reads KGHSH; CDR2 reads LQKENI. Germline trimming cut 3 bases from V and 0 bases from J; bases unmatched to any gene: 5.

This chain links TRBV6-6 with TRBJ1-6, with D hard to call. CDR1 MNHNY and CDR2 SVGAGI come from the germline V gene (reference sequence). This CDR3 comprises 14 residues. V lost 2 bases and J lost 7, with 9 bases in between. This chain's CDR3 is CASSYVGGNSPLHF. CDR3 in DNA: TGTGCCAGCAGTTACGTCGGCGGGAATTCACCCCTCCACTTT.